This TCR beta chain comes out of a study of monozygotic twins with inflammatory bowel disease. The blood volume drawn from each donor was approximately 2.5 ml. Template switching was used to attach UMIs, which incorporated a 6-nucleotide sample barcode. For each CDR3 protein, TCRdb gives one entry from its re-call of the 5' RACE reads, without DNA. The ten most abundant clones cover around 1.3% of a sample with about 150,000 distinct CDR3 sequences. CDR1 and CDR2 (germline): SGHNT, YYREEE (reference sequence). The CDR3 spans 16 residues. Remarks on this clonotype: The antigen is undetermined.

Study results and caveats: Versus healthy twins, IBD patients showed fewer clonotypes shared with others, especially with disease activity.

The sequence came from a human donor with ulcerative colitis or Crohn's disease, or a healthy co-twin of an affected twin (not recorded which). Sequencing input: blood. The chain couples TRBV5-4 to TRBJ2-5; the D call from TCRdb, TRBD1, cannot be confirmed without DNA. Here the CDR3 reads CASSSRTGHLQETQYF.